The rows below give T cell receptor beta chains drawn from one sample of a study of blood T cell repertoires in COVID-19. Produced via immunoSEQ multiplex PCR; TCRdb's table is partial and in-frame only. Among approximately 140,000 clones, around 85% were seen once, and the ten largest hold about 8%. Sequenced: peripheral blood. These receptor sequences come from a woman in her sixties or seventies with COVID-19, enrolled during active disease. CDR3s include the opening cysteine and the closing phenylalanine or tryptophan. The D gene is left open where the match is weak. Size is stated for part of the rows, as once, few or many counts, or as a class when the clone is expanded.

j_call d_call v_call cdr3_length clone_size cdr3_aa cdr3_nt
TRBJ1-4 . TRBV15 15 . CATSRDYRDREKLFF TGTGCCACCAGCAGAGATTACAGGGACCGGGAAAAACTGTTTTTT
TRBJ1-1 . TRBV15 15 once CATSRDRGTNTEAFF TGTGCCACCAGCAGAGATAGGGGGACGAACACTGAAGCTTTCTTT
TRBJ1-3 . TRBV20-1 11 few CSARQGNTIYF TGCAGTGCTAGACAGGGAAACACCATATATTTT
TRBJ1-2 . TRBV11-2 15 once CASTREFSANYGYTF TGTGCCAGCACCCGGGAATTCTCGGCTAACTATGGCTACACCTTC
TRBJ1-2 . TRBV4-2 12 . CASSGDIYGYTF TGTGCCAGCAGCGGGGACATCTATGGCTACACCTTC
TRBJ2-7 . TRBV6-2/TRBV6-3 14 . CASSLASVHYEQYF TGTGCCAGCAGCCTAGCTAGCGTTCACTACGAGCAGTACTTC
TRBJ2-1 TRBD2 TRBV19 17 . CASSPQTGTSGGGEQFF TGTGCCAGTAGTCCGCAAACCGGGACTAGCGGGGGGGGTGAGCAGTTCTTC
TRBJ2-7 TRBD1 TRBV6-5 14 . CASSYSTGNYEQYF TGTGCCAGCAGTTACTCGACAGGGAACTACGAGCAGTACTTC
TRBJ1-2 TRBD1 TRBV2 13 . CASGGQGGGGYTF TGTGCCAGCGGTGGACAGGGGGGCGGTGGCTACACCTTC
TRBJ2-6 . TRBV4-1 17 once CASSQDRRTTGANVLTF TGCGCCAGCAGCCAAGATCGACGGACTACTGGGGCCAACGTCCTGACTTTC
TRBJ1-2 . TRBV4-3 15 . CASSQHTNINYGYTF TGCGCCAGCAGCCAACACACCAATATAAACTATGGCTACACCTTC
TRBJ1-2 . TRBV5-1 14 . CASSGVGGRDGYTF TGCGCCAGCAGCGGCGTCGGGGGGAGAGATGGCTACACCTTC
TRBJ1-2 TRBD1 TRBV2 14 . CASRGDRLDYGYTF TGTGCCAGCAGGGGGGACAGGCTAGACTATGGCTACACCTTC
TRBJ2-2 TRBD2 TRBV4-1 17 . CASSQDWSGDWTGELFF TGCGCCAGCAGCCAAGATTGGAGCGGGGATTGGACCGGGGAGCTGTTTTTT
TRBJ1-5 TRBD1 TRBV2 15 . CASSKGVTGGAPQHF TGTGCCAGCAGCAAAGGGGTGACAGGGGGGGCGCCCCAGCATTTT
TRBJ1-5 . TRBV6-2/TRBV6-3 13 . CASSLDFNQPQHF TGTGCCAGCAGTTTGGACTTCAATCAGCCCCAGCATTTT
TRBJ1-4 . TRBV3-1/TRBV3-2 15 . CASSQERGTGEKLFF TGTGCCAGCAGCCAAGAAAGGGGTACAGGAGAAAAACTGTTTTTT
TRBJ2-2 . TRBV4-3 13 . CASSPRYTGELFF TGCGCCAGCAGCCCCAGGTACACCGGGGAGCTGTTTTTT
TRBJ2-3 TRBD2 TRBV19 15 few CASSILTSGTDTQYF TGTGCCAGTAGTATCCTGACTAGCGGCACAGATACGCAGTATTTT
TRBJ2-2 . TRBV7-3 15 . CASSSWGGDTGELFF TGTGCCAGCAGCTCTTGGGGGGGCGACACCGGGGAGCTGTTTTTT
TRBJ2-5 TRBD1 TRBV5-1 16 once CASSLADRGLGETQYF TGCGCCAGCAGCTTGGCGGACAGGGGGCTCGGGGAGACCCAGTACTTC
TRBJ2-3 TRBD2 TRBV10-3 16 . CAISAGLAGGRDTQYF TGTGCCATCAGTGCCGGACTAGCGGGGGGGAGAGATACGCAGTATTTT
TRBJ2-7 TRBD2 TRBV20-1 12 . CSASRGLYEQYF TGCAGTGCCAGTCGGGGACTATACGAGCAGTACTTC
TRBJ2-7 TRBD1 TRBV5-1 15 . CASSLGDRPTYEQYF TGCGCCAGCAGCTTGGGGGACAGGCCGACCTACGAGCAGTACTTC
TRBJ2-1 TRBD2 TRBV5-4 15 . CASSFGSGGYNEQFF TGTGCCAGCAGCTTCGGTAGCGGGGGCTACAATGAGCAGTTCTTC
TRBJ1-5 . TRBV5-1 18 . CASSPWGLTLNSNQPQHF TGCGCCAGCAGCCCCTGGGGCCTAACTTTAAATAGCAATCAGCCCCAGCATTTT
TRBJ2-7 TRBD1 TRBV27 13 . CASSRQGSYEQYF TGTGCCAGCAGTCGACAGGGGTCCTACGAGCAGTACTTC
TRBJ1-6 . TRBV12-5 15 few CASGLGGSVASPLHF TGTGCTAGTGGTTTGGGGGGCTCGGTCGCTTCACCCCTCCACTTT
TRBJ2-7 . TRBV5-1 14 few CASTFRGAGYEQYF TGCGCCAGCACCTTCAGGGGTGCAGGCTACGAGCAGTACTTC
TRBJ1-2 . TRBV6-5 14 . CASSFGGIYYGYTF TGTGCCAGCAGTTTCGGGGGGATTTACTATGGCTACACCTTC
TRBJ1-5 TRBD1 TRBV10-3 15 . CAISAGGDGNQPQHF TGTGCCATCAGTGCAGGGGGCGACGGCAATCAGCCCCAGCATTTT
TRBJ2-1 TRBD2 TRBV24-1 19 . CATSRPGTSGGSSYNEQFF TGTGCCACCAGTCGCCCCGGGACTAGCGGGGGGAGCTCCTACAATGAGCAGTTCTTC
TRBJ1-2 . TRBV2 15 . CASSIWRTANYGYTF TGTGCCAGCAGTATCTGGAGAACTGCTAACTATGGCTACACCTTC
TRBJ1-1 . TRBV19 14 few CASSMTSGVTEAFF TGTGCCAGTAGTATGACCTCAGGGGTCACTGAAGCTTTCTTT
TRBJ1-5 TRBD1 TRBV9 16 . CASSGGTGEGNQPQHF TGTGCCAGCAGCGGAGGGACAGGGGAAGGCAATCAGCCCCAGCATTTT
TRBJ2-7 TRBD1 TRBV4-1 16 . CASSQGTGVPSYEQYF TGCGCCAGCAGCCAAGGGACAGGGGTACCCTCCTACGAGCAGTACTTC
TRBJ1-2 . TRBV4-1 15 . CASSQGPTGHDGYTF TGCGCCAGCAGCCAAGGTCCCACGGGACATGATGGCTACACCTTC
TRBJ1-5 TRBD1 TRBV29-1 13 . CSVATGAHQPQHF TGCAGCGTCGCGACAGGGGCCCATCAGCCCCAGCATTTT
TRBJ2-5 TRBD2 TRBV6-5 16 . CASSYSLSGGSGTQYF TGTGCCAGCAGTTACTCGTTGAGCGGGGGGTCGGGGACCCAGTACTTC
TRBJ1-3 TRBD1 TRBV27 19 . CASSPPDRDRGQEGNTIYF TGTGCCAGCAGTCCACCTGACCGTGACAGGGGGCAGGAGGGAAACACCATATATTTT
TRBJ1-2 . TRBV20-1 13 . CSASMESLDGYTF TGCAGTGCTAGTATGGAGAGTTTGGATGGCTACACCTTC
TRBJ2-2 TRBD2 TRBV6-5 16 . CASSLGLAGDPVELFF TGTGCCAGCAGTTTGGGACTAGCGGGGGACCCCGTGGAGCTGTTTTTT
TRBJ2-1 TRBD1 TRBV2 14 . CATHGQVSDNEQFF TGTGCCACCCACGGACAGGTGTCTGACAATGAGCAGTTCTTC
TRBJ1-4 . TRBV21-1 13 . CASLQGLNEKLFF TGTGCCAGCTTACAGGGCCTTAATGAAAAACTGTTTTTT
TRBJ2-1 TRBD2 TRBV20-1 16 . CSASRAASGGANEQFF TGCAGTGCTAGTAGGGCTGCGAGCGGGGGGGCCAATGAGCAGTTCTTC